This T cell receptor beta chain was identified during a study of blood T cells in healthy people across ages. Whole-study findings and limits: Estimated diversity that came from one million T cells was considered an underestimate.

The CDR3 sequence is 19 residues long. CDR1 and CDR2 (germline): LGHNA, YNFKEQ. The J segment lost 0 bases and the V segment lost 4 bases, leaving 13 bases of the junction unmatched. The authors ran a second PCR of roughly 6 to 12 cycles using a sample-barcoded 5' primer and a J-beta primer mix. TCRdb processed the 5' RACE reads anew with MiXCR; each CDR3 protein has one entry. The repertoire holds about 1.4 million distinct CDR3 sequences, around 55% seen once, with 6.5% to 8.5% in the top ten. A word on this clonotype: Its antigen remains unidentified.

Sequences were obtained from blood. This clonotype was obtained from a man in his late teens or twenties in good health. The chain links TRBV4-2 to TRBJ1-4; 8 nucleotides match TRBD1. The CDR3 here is CASSPPPGQVGTTNEKLFF. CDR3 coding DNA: TGTGCCAGCAGCCCTCCCCCGGGACAGGTGGGAACAACTAATGAAAAACTGTTTTTT.